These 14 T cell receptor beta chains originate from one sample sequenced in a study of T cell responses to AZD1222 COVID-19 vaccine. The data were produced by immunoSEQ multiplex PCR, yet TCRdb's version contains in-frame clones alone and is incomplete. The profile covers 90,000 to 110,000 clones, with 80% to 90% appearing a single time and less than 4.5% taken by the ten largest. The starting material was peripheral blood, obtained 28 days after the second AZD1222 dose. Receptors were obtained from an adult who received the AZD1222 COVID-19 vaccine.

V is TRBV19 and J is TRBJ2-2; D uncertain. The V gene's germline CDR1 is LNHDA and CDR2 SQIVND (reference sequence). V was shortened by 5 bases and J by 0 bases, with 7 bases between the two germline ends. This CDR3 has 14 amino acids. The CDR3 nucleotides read TGTGCCAGTAGTTTTATGTCGAACACCGGGGAGCTGTTTTTT. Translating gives CASSFMSNTGELFF.

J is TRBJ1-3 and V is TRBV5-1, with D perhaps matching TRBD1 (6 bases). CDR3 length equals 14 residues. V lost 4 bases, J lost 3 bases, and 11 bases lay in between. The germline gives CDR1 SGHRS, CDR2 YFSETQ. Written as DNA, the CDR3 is TGCGCCAGCAGCAGGCAGGGGTTTGGAAACACCATATATTTT. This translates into CASSRQGFGNTIYF.

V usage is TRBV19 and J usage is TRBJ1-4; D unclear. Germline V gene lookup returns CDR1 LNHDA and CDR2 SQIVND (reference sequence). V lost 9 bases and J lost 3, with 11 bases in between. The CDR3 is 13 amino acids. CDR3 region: CASRRNANEKLFF. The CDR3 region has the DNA TGTGCCAGCCGCAGGAATGCTAATGAAAAACTGTTTTTT.

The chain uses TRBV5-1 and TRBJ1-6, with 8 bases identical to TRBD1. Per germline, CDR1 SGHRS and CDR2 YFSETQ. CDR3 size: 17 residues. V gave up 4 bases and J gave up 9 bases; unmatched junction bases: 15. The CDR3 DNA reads TGCGCCAGCAGCCCCTCGGACAGGGCCGCCTCGGGTTCACCCCTCCACTTT. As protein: CASSPSDRAASGSPLHF.

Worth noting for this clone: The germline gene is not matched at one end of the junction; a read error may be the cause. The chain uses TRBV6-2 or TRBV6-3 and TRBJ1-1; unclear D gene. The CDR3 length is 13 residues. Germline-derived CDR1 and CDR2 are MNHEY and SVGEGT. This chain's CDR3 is CASSYVVNTKAFF. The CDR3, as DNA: TGTGCCAGCAGTTACGTAGTGAACACTAAAGCTTTCTTT.

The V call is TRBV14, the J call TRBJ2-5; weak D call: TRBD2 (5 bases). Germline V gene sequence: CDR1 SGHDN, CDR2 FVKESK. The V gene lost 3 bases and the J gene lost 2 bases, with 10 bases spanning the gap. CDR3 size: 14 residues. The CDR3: CASSHPLAQETQYF. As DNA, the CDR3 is TGTGCCAGCAGCCATCCTCTAGCACAAGAGACCCAGTACTTC.

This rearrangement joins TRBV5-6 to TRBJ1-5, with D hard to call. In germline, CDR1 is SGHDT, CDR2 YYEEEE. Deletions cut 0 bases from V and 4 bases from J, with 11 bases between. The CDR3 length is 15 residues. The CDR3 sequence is CASSLGHSGNQPQHF. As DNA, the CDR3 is TGTGCCAGCAGCTTGGGTCATTCGGGAAATCAGCCCCAGCATTTT.

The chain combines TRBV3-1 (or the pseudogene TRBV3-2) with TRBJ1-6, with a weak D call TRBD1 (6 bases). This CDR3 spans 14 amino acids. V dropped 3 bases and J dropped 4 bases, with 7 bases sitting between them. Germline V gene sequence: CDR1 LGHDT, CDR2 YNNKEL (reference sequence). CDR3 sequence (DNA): TGTGCCAGCAGCCAGGGGGCTTATAATTCACCCCTCCACTTT. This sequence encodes CASSQGAYNSPLHF.

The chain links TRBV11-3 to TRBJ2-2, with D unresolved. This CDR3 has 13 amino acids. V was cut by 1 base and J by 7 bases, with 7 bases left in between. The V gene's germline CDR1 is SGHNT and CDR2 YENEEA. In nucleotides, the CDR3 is TGTGCCAGCAGCTTAGGGGTGCTCGGGGAGCTGTTTTTT. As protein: CASSLGVLGELFF.

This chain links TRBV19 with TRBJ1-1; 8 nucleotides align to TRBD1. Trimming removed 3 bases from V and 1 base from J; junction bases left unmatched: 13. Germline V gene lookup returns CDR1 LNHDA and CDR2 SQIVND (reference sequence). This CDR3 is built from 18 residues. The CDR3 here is CASSIPRQGTAENTEAFF. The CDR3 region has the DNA TGTGCCAGTAGTATCCCGCGACAGGGGACCGCAGAGAACACTGAAGCTTTCTTT. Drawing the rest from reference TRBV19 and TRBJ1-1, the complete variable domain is DGGITQSPKYLFRKEGQNVTLSCEQNLNHDAMYWYRQDPGQGLRLIYYSQIVNDFQKGDIAEGYSVSREKKESFPLTVTSAQKNPTAFYLCASSIPRQGTAENTEAFFGQGTRLTVV.

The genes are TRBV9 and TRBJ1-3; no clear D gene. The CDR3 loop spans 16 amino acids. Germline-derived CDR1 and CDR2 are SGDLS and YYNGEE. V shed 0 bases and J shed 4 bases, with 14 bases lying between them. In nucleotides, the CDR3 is TGTGCCAGCAGCGTAGGATCTGCGGGTTCAGGAAACACCATATATTTT. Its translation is CASSVGSAGSGNTIYF.

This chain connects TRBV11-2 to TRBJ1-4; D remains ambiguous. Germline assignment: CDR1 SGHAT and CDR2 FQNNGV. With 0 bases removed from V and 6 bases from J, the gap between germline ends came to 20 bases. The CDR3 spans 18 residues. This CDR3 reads CASSLDGDRIGWDEKLFF. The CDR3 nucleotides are TGTGCCAGCAGCTTAGATGGAGATAGAATAGGTTGGGATGAAAAACTGTTTTTT.

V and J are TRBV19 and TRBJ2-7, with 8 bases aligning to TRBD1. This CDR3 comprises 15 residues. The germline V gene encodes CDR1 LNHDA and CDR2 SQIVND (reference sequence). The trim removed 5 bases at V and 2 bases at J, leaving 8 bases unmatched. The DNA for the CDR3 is TGTGCCAGTAGTGCCCGGACAGGGAACGCCTACGAGCAGTACTTC. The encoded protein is CASSARTGNAYEQYF.

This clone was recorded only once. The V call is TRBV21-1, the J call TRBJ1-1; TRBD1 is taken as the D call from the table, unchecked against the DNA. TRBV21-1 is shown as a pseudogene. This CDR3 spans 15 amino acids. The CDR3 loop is CASSKVWTANTEAFF. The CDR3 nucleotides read TGTGCCAGCAGCAAAGTGTGGACAGCTAACACTGAAGCTTTCTTT.